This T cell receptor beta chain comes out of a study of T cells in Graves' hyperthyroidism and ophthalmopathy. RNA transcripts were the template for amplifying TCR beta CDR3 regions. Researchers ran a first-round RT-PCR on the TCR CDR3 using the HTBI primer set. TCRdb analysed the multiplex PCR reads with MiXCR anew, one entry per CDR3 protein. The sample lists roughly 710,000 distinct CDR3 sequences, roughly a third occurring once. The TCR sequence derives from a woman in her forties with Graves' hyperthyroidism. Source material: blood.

The CDR3 loop is CSASSTGAQYF. The CDR3 nucleotides are TGCAGTGCTAGTTCGACGGGGGCCCAGTACTTC. This sequence joins TRBV20-1 and TRBJ2-5; D possibly corresponds to TRBD2 (6 bases). This CDR3 is built from 11 residues. CDR1 and CDR2 (germline): DFQATT, SNEGSKA (reference sequence). With 3 bases removed from V and 9 bases from J, the gap between germline ends came to 11 bases.